The clone carrying this T cell receptor beta chain was observed at least ten times. As yet, its antigen is unknown. The data are from a study of human T cells and chemical hapten exposure. Study overall: 2% DPC was applied to about 2 cm by about 2 cm of upper inner arm skin for sensitization. Findings of the study overall: Every donor had alopecia, and their immune response may therefore differ from healthy people's.

This sample's time point: patch test 1, 2 weeks after DPC sensitization. Treatment in this sample: therapeutic diphenylcyclopropenone sensitization with weekly scalp DPC. Total RNA came from unfractionated whole blood. Blood sampling preceded each patch test application. The CDR3 runs 15 residues. Germline V CDR1 and CDR2: WNHNN, SYGVQD (reference sequence). The trim removed 5 bases at V and 1 base at J, leaving 4 bases unmatched. The library tagged individual cDNA molecules with unique molecular identifiers. MiXCR, run by TCRdb on the RACE reads, gives a single entry per CDR3 protein. The table shows 40,000 to 50,000 distinct CDR3 sequences, with approximately 3.6% occurring only once.

This rearrangement joins TRBV10-1 to TRBJ1-5; TRBD1 matches at 8 bases. This material consisted of whole blood, taken in connection with sensitization to the hapten diphenylcyclopropenone (DPC). The TCR originated in a man in his forties or fifties with alopecia areata. Some clones in this sample may be carry-over from other donors' samples. The CDR3 protein is CASSSDRGSNQPQHF. The CDR3 nucleotides are TGCGCCAGCAGTTCAGACAGGGGAAGCAATCAGCCCCAGCATTTT.